The rows below give T cell receptor beta chains drawn from one sample of a study of CD8+ T cells in alopecia areata. Profiling relied on immunoSEQ multiplex PCR, and the TCRdb table lists in-frame clones only, not all of them. The sample yields around 140,000 clones, 49% seen once. Sequences were derived from CD8+ T cells sorted from blood, sampled at week 0. The receptors were gathered from a human donor with alopecia areata. CDR3s include the opening cysteine and the closing phenylalanine or tryptophan. Each record gives: V gene, J gene, clone size, D gene, CDR3 protein, CDR3 DNA. The D gene is left open where the match is weak. Where a row states a size, it is once, few, many or the class of an expanded clone; other rows omit it.

>TRBV6-5|TRBJ1-2|few|-
CASIGSGAKGYTF
TGTGCCAGCATTGGGTCGGGGGCGAAAGGCTACACCTTC
>TRBV9|TRBJ1-2|-|TRBD1
CASSVGTDRGHGYTF
TGTGCCAGCAGCGTAGGAACCGACAGGGGACATGGCTACACCTTC
>TRBV7-4|TRBJ2-5|few|TRBD1
CASSPRDRDETQYF
TGTGCCAGCAGCCCCCGGGACAGGGACGAGACCCAGTACTTC
>TRBV25-1|TRBJ2-5|-|TRBD1
CASTNRDRGETQYF
TGTGCCAGCACCAATCGGGACAGGGGAGAGACCCAGTACTTC
>TRBV18|TRBJ1-2|once|-
CASSPDPGADGYTF
TGTGCCAGCTCACCTGACCCCGGGGCGGACGGCTACACCTTC
>TRBV19|TRBJ2-5|-|-
CASSMGGEETQYF
TGTGCCAGTAGTATGGGCGGGGAAGAGACCCAGTACTTC
>TRBV6-6|TRBJ2-3|-|-
CASSYSNGDTQYF
TGTGCCAGCAGTTACTCGAATGGGGATACGCAGTATTTT
>TRBV5-1|TRBJ2-5|-|-
CASSDKMVPEETQYF
TGCGCCAGCAGCGATAAGATGGTCCCAGAAGAGACCCAGTACTTC
>TRBV13|TRBJ1-1|few|-
CASSSTGWNTEAFF
TGTGCCAGCAGCTCGACGGGGTGGAACACTGAAGCTTTCTTT
>TRBV7-8|TRBJ1-2|few|-
CASSLAAGTLYGYTF
TGTGCCAGCAGCTTAGCGGCAGGGACATTGTATGGCTACACCTTC
>TRBV6-5|TRBJ2-5|-|-
CASSYNPGGFQETQYF
TGTGCCAGCAGTTATAACCCAGGAGGGTTCCAAGAGACCCAGTACTTC
>TRBV6-5|TRBJ1-2|-|-
CASSYSMGHNYGYTF
TGTGCCAGCAGTTACAGTATGGGACACAACTATGGCTACACCTTC
>TRBV14|TRBJ2-7|few|TRBD2
CASGTGGEQYF
TGTGCCAGCGGGACGGGGGGGGAGCAGTACTTC
>TRBV6-5|TRBJ2-7|-|-
CASSSHGQYGEQYF
TGTGCCAGCAGTTCCCACGGACAGTACGGCGAGCAGTACTTC
>TRBV15|TRBJ1-5|few|TRBD1
CATSREQGSYDQPQHF
TGTGCCACCAGCAGGGAACAGGGGAGTTATGACCAGCCCCAGCATTTT
>TRBV5-1|TRBJ2-7|-|TRBD1
CASNRDSSYEQYF
TGCGCCAGCAATCGGGACAGCTCCTACGAGCAGTACTTC
>TRBV4-2|TRBJ2-7|many|TRBD1
CASSQGTGWDYEQYF
TGTGCCAGCAGCCAAGGGACAGGGTGGGACTACGAGCAGTACTTC
>TRBV19|TRBJ1-2|few|TRBD1
CASSPPGQDSSGYTF
TGTGCCAGTAGTCCCCCGGGACAGGATTCGTCTGGCTACACCTTC
>TRBV5-1|TRBJ2-1|few|TRBD2
CASSRTASGGSYNEQFF
TGCGCCAGCAGCCGGACAGCGAGCGGGGGCTCCTACAATGAGCAGTTCTTC
>TRBV30|TRBJ1-1|-|-
CAWSKGLSTEAFF
TGTGCCTGGAGTAAGGGTCTCAGCACTGAAGCTTTCTTT
>TRBV5-1|TRBJ1-2|-|-
CASSLGARYGYTF
TGCGCCAGCAGCTTAGGGGCGCGGTATGGCTACACCTTC
>TRBV29-1|TRBJ2-1|-|-
CSVEPDDEQFF
TGCAGCGTTGAGCCGGACGATGAGCAGTTCTTC
>TRBV9|TRBJ1-6|-|-
CASTSSGSPLHF
TGTGCCAGCACCTCCAGTGGCTCACCCCTCCACTTT
>TRBV5-6|TRBJ1-2|-|-
CASSIEDRNYGYTF
TGTGCCAGCAGCATTGAGGACAGAAACTATGGCTACACCTTC
>TRBV30|TRBJ1-1|-|TRBD1
CAWSDPVGTGVTEAFF
TGTGCCTGGAGTGACCCCGTTGGGACAGGGGTAACTGAAGCTTTCTTT
>TRBV29-1|TRBJ2-5|-|TRBD1
CSVRQGWYETQYF
TGCAGCGTGCGACAGGGCTGGTACGAGACCCAGTACTTC
>TRBV6-5|TRBJ2-1|-|-
CASSPGSRANEQFF
TGTGCCAGCAGCCCAGGGTCCAGGGCCAATGAGCAGTTCTTC
>TRBV27|TRBJ1-4|few|-
CASSLLDPGATNEKLFF
TGTGCCAGCAGTTTATTAGATCCGGGTGCAACTAATGAAAAACTGTTTTTT
>TRBV19|TRBJ2-1|few|-
CASSIDYTESSYNEQFF
TGTGCCAGTAGTATAGACTACACGGAAAGCTCCTACAATGAGCAGTTCTTC
>TRBV5-4|TRBJ2-7|-|TRBD1
CASSLGQGAFYEQYF
TGTGCCAGCAGCTTGGGTCAGGGGGCCTTCTACGAGCAGTACTTC
>TRBV7-8|TRBJ2-1|-|-
CASSLVPGAYNEQFF
TGTGCCAGCAGCTTAGTCCCAGGGGCCTACAATGAGCAGTTCTTC
>TRBV7-9|TRBJ2-1|-|-
CASTIDNEQFF
TGTGCCAGCACGATTGACAATGAGCAGTTCTTC
>TRBV29-1|TRBJ2-5|-|TRBD2
CSVGGGDTGGETQYF
TGCAGCGTGGGCGGGGGGGACACCGGAGGAGAGACCCAGTACTTC
>TRBV7-9|TRBJ1-2|-|-
CASSLAGLNGGYTF
TGTGCCAGCAGCTTAGCAGGGTTAAACGGAGGCTACACCTTC
>TRBV5-4|TRBJ2-2|-|TRBD2
CASSSGTSFSGELFF
TGTGCCAGCAGCTCCGGGACTAGCTTTTCCGGGGAGCTGTTTTTT
>TRBV4-1|TRBJ1-3|few|TRBD1
CASSQGGDRTLGNTIYF
TGCGCCAGCAGCCAAGGAGGGGACAGGACCCTCGGAAACACCATATATTTT
>TRBV6-5|TRBJ1-6|-|TRBD1
CASSPPGTGSPLHF
TGTGCCAGCAGCCCCCCCGGGACAGGGTCACCCCTCCACTTT
>TRBV5-1|TRBJ2-5|-|TRBD1
CASTADRGSLETQYF
TGCGCCAGCACCGCGGACAGGGGCTCATTAGAGACCCAGTACTTC
>TRBV29-1|TRBJ2-1|few|-
CSVVGNEQFF
TGCAGCGTTGTGGGCAATGAGCAGTTCTTC
>TRBV30|TRBJ2-7|-|TRBD1
CAWDRGFNEQYF
TGTGCCTGGGACAGGGGGTTCAACGAGCAGTACTTC
>TRBV7-9|TRBJ2-7|-|-
CASSPGTLLTYEQYF
TGTGCCAGCAGCCCCGGGACGTTGCTCACCTACGAGCAGTACTTC
>TRBV12-5|TRBJ1-2|few|-
CASGVGRGASGYTF
TGTGCTAGTGGTGTGGGACGTGGTGCTTCTGGCTACACCTTC
>TRBV6-6|TRBJ2-1|few|TRBD2
CASSSSLGGKFF
TGTGCCAGCAGTTCCTCATTGGGGGGGAAGTTCTTC